Included here is one T cell receptor beta chain sequence, with context. No antigen is known for it. The sample comes from a study of cytomegalovirus exposure and HLA in healthy donors. Whole-study findings and limits: A highly shared variant cluster was judged a likely technical artifact. Three CMV-associated chains were confirmed in vitro to be specific for CMV antigens.

Researchers ran the PCR with 60 Vbeta and 13 Jbeta primers. TCRdb's copy holds only in-frame clones and misses some; the assay was immunoSEQ multiplex PCR. The sample lists fewer than 65,000 clones; 80% to 85% were seen once. This CDR3 is built from 14 residues. Per germline, CDR1 LNHDA and CDR2 SQIVND (reference sequence). Trimming shortened V by 3 bases and J by 4 bases, and 12 bases separated the two germline ends. This clonotype originated in a man younger than 40 in good health and CMV-seronegative. The chain combines TRBV19 with TRBJ1-1; D gene ambiguous. The material sequenced was PBMCs. The CDR3 region is CASSIGTPVTEAFF. The CDR3 coding sequence is TGTGCCAGTAGTATCGGTACCCCCGTCACTGAAGCTTTCTTT.